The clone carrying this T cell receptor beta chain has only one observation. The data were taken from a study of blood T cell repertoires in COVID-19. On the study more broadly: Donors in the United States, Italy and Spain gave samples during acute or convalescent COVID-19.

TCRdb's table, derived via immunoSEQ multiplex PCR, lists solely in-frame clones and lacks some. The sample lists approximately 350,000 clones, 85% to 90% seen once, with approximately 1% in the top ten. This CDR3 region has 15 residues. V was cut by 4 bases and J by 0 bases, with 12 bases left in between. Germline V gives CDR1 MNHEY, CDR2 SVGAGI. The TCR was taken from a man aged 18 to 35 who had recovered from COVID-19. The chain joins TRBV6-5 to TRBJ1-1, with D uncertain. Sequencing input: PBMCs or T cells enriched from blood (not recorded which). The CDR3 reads CASSFAGDLNTEAFF. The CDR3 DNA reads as TGTGCCAGCAGTTTTGCAGGTGATCTGAACACTGAAGCTTTCTTT.